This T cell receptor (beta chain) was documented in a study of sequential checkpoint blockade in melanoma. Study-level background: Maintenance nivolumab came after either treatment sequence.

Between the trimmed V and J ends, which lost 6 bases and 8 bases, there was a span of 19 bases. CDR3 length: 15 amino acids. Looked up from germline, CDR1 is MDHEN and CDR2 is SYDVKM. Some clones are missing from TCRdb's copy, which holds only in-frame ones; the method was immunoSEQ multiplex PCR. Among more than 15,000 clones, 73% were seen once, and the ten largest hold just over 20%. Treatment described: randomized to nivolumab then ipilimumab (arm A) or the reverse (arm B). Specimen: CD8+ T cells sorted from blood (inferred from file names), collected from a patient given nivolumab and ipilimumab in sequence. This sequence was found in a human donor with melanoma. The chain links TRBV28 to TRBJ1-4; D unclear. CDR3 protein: CASSFSYRSREKLFF. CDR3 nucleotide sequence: TGTGCCAGCAGCTTTTCGTACAGATCACGGGAAAAACTGTTTTTT.